The text below deals with one T cell receptor (beta chain). This clone was detected a few times. Its target antigen remains unknown. No base-level quality is on record; no much larger clone is a single base apart. Inclusive of the bounding cysteine and phenylalanine, the CDR3 is 14 residues long. Only CDR3 DNA remains: 42 bases, in frame from the first base. Clipping removes 1 base from V and 7 bases from J, with 9 as the unmatched junction base count. According to the germline V gene (reference sequence), CDR1 reads GTSNPN and CDR2 reads SVGIG. The data are from a study of cytomegalovirus exposure and HLA in healthy donors (dated by TCRdb to 2016 to 2017). Regarding the research as a whole: An earlier analysis of roughly 570 of the donors reported 276 Gb of sequence data and 117 million unique TCR beta sequences obtained from about 170 million T cells. Donor age, sex, ethnicity and CMV serostatus were compiled alongside the repertoire data. Four or five DR-DQ haplotypes were handled as single units for association and clustering, since linkage in the cohort was strong. The study combined high-throughput TCR immunosequencing, statistical association of individual TCRs with disease status, and machine learning to predict cytomegalovirus infection status. The genetic ancestry cluster associated with self-reported Caucasian donors included roughly 84% of the 398 genotyped donors. Genome-wide SNP genotypes for about 65% of the roughly 670 donors were used in a later genetic analysis, which treated that subset as a discovery cohort. In addition to the first cohort of several hundred subjects, a separate validation cohort of some 120 different subjects was used. The study aimed to test whether cataloging public T cell receptors could reveal signatures of past pathogen exposure. In a later analysis, previously published TCR beta repertoires from 550 to 700 donors were re-analyzed and high-resolution HLA genotyping was added so that TCR occurrence patterns could be studied. The number of typed donors differed by locus: about 620-630 for A, B, C, DRB1 and DQB1; approximately 540 for DQA1; 606 for DPA1; and some 430 for DPB1. Approximately 300 gigabases of sequencing data and 70 million to 95 million unique TCR sequences made up an early release that covered approximately 650 HLA-typed donors. Among a few hundred genotyped donors of the cohort, an average of 235,054 unique TCR beta nucleotide sequences were sequenced per donor, about a sixth of them non-productive. To decide whether each TCR beta V gene segment behaved as functional or pseudogenic, an earlier analysis of approximately 590 of the donors relied on high-throughput TCR beta sequencing. HLA typing covered class I and class II loci at four-digit resolution. Every discovery cohort repertoire had been produced on one sequencing platform. In the later analysis, no new phenotypic data were used to find candidate immune exposures; instead, reliance was placed on TCR beta sequences and their occurrence across donors. The study used immunosequencing to profile the T cell repertoires of approximately 640 subjects and linked those repertoires to cytomegalovirus serostatus.

General findings and caveats noted by the study authors: In the study, approximately 160 TCR beta chains were listed as associated with cytomegalovirus. HLA typing was unavailable for some donors at each locus, so association tests used only the typed subset. Most CMV-associated TCR beta chains appeared to be HLA-restricted in a later analysis, and the HLA associations seemed to be driven largely by CMV exposure. While some public TCRs were present in many individuals, most TCR sequences turned up only very rarely across donors. Compared with equally common non-associated chains, HLA-associated TCR beta chains in a later analysis were more clonally expanded and had lower generation probabilities. The authors suggested that the approach could potentially be generalized to other disease states and immunological phenotypes. Cytomegalovirus status was reported to be diagnosed by the classifier with high specificity and sensitivity in both the original and validation cohorts. Correlated functional status among segregating V segments might be attributable to linkage disequilibrium, but an unknown experimental factor could not be ruled out. A group of highly shared sequence variants was considered likely to be a technical artifact of the sequencing pipeline. A further reported finding was that TCR beta sequences accurately predicted the HLA-A and HLA-B alleles for most subjects in the first cohort. An association between a missense DCLRE1C variant and V-gene and J-gene trimming of TCR beta chains was found in a later genetic analysis and replicated in an independent cohort. In vitro tests confirmed that a few of the cytomegalovirus-associated TCR beta chains recognize cytomegalovirus antigens. In this cohort, only TCR beta chains were sequenced, and detectable features were limited by the absence of alpha or paired-chain data. In an earlier analysis of approximately 590 of the donors, most TCR beta V segments appeared in productive rearrangements about 87% or about 30% of the time, broadly matching IMGT annotations. According to a later analysis, parvovirus B19, influenza, CMV and Epstein-Barr virus appeared linked to several top co-occurrence clusters. Because the 87-base-pair reads could not distinguish some IMGT-functional V segments, including TRBV6-2 and TRBV6-3, those segments were excluded. At a false discovery rate of 0.05, a later analysis linked under 20,000 TCR beta sequences to specific HLA alleles. Because counts were too low, more than 15 rarely observed V segments, including chromosome 9 orphons, were excluded from the earlier analysis of 500 to 700 of the donors. According to a later genetic analysis, donors in an Asian-associated ancestry cluster had fewer N-insertions in productive TCRs than the roughly 700-donor mean. The presence/absence analyses assumed that sequencing depth was roughly uniform across donors, and that assumption may not be true. Assigning TCR associations to individual alleles was difficult when HLA alleles, especially DR and DQ, strongly co-occurred. Immune exposure information for the cohort was limited to CMV serostatus. In a later analysis, the rate of TCR association differed among HLA loci, with DRB1 alleles having the most associated TCRs and HLA-C alleles having the fewest.

The library was prepared using the immunoSEQ multiplex PCR assay. For the multiplex PCR, a mixture combining 60 forward primers for TCR Vbeta segments and 13 reverse primers for TCR Jbeta segments was used. Amplification of the CDR3 region of rearranged TCR beta genes was performed with a multiplex PCR assay on genomic DNA. Amplified TCR beta libraries were sequenced as 87-base-pair reads on the Illumina HiSeq System. In the paper's pipeline: A later analysis counted about 80 million unique TCR beta chains across the 666 repertoires, and around 9.9 million of these chains were shared by at least two donors. Raw reads were error-corrected and collapsed into unique sequences by a nearest-neighbor algorithm in which closely related sequences were merged to remove PCR and sequencing errors. Alignment of CDR3 sequences to IMGT reference sequences was used to assign V, D and J gene segments. Each retained sequence needed at least a six-nucleotide match to both a V gene segment and a J gene segment. A rearrangement counted as productive if the CDR3 had no stop codons and remained in frame with V and J, and every other rearrangement counted as non-productive. CDR3 was defined according to IMGT convention as the region running from the second conserved V-encoded cysteine to the conserved J-encoded phenylalanine. In an earlier analysis of more than 550 of the donors, sequences lacking an unambiguous match to a single V gene segment were excluded. An earlier analysis of approximately 590 of the donors called V segments functional above 56.7% productive rearrangements and segregating when the between-donor standard deviation exceeded 5%. To diagnose cytomegalovirus status from the catalog of TCR beta chain sequences, a statistical classification framework was built. A later analysis assigned V and J genes by comparing TCR nucleotide sequences with IMGT/GENE-DB human TR gene sequences. The TCRdist pipeline was used in a later analysis to assign CDR3 sequences and most-parsimonious VDJ recombination scenarios. In a later analysis, each TCR beta chain was defined by its CDR3 amino acid sequence together with its V-gene family, and reads without a unique V-gene family were excluded. To address suspected cross-contamination and a sequencing artifact, a later analysis removed 592 highly shared, low-generation-probability nucleotide sequences. In a later analysis, a clonal expansion index for each public chain was calculated from normalized within-repertoire ranks of inferred template counts. A later analysis computed generation probabilities with a VDJ recombination model fitted to out-of-frame rearrangements, and checked the results against IGoR. In a later analysis, hypergeometric tests were used to score TCR-TCR, TCR-HLA and TCR-CMV co-occurrence, with a repertoire-size bias correction applied to TCR pairs. False discovery rates were estimated in a later analysis by permuting HLA or CMV assignments 20 times. In a later analysis, co-occurring TCRs were grouped using DBSCAN, and TCRdist sequence similarity was added for clustering within HLA-allele-positive subsets. Repertoires with fewer than 30,000 or more than 120,000 public chains were left out of co-occurrence clustering, as were five repertoires with anomalous nucleotide sharing. TCRdb retrieved this table from immuneACCESS and kept in-frame rearrangements only. Not all clones are present; in checked studies, unresolved V genes account for under half, and no reason is known for the remainder. V, J and clone size are taken as reported in that table, and D and trimming were inferred from the DNA itself. This sample holds 250,000 to 350,000 clones; roughly two thirds were observed only once. The ten most abundant clones make up under 3% of the sample.

The cohort consisted of 666 healthy bone marrow donors. All cohort members were sampled while nominally healthy, although unrecorded immune exposures were likely present. The donor was CMV seronegative and was included in the group of a few hundred seronegative cohort members. A peripheral blood sample was collected from each donor, and TCR beta sequencing was performed on peripheral blood mononuclear cells. The Qiagen DNeasy Blood Extraction Kit was used to extract genomic DNA from the blood cell samples. The rearranged chain carries TRBV30 and TRBJ1-2; 7 middle bases align to TRBD1. The clonotype comes from a female donor in good health and CMV-seronegative. The sequencing sample was made of PBMCs. For the CDR3, the sequence is CAWSGQGLGGGYTF. The base sequence is TGTGCCTGGAGTGGACAGGGACTAGGCGGTGGCTACACCTTC.